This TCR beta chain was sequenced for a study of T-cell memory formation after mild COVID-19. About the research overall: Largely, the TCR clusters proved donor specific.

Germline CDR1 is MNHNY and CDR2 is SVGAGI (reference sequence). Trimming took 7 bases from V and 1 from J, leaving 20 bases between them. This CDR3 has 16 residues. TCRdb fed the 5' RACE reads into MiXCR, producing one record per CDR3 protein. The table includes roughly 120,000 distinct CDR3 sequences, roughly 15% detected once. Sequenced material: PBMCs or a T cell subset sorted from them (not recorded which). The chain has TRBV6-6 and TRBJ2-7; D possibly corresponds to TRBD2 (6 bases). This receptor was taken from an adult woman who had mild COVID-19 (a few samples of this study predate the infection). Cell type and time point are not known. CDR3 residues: CASKAGPGGRSYEQYF. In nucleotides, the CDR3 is TGTGCCAGCAAAGCGGGCCCCGGTGGACGGTCCTACGAGCAGTACTTC.